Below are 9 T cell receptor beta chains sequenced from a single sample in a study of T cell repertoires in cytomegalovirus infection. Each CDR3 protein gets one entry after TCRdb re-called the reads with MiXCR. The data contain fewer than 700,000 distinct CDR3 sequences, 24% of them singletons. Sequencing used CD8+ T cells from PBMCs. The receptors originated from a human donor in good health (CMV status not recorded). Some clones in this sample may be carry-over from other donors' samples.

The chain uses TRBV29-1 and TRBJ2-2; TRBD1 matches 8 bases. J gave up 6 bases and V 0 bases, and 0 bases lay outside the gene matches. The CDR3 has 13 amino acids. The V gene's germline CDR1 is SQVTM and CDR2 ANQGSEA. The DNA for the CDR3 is TGCAGCGTTGAAGAACAGGGGGCCGGGGAGCTGTTTTTT. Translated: CSVEEQGAGELFF.

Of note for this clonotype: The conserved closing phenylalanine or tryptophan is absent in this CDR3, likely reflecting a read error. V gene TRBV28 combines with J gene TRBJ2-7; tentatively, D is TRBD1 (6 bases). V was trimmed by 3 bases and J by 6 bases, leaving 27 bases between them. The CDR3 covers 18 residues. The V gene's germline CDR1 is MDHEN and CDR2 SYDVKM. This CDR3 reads CASSFGFRSKGQIGEQYS. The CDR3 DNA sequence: TGTGCCAGCAGTTTTGGGTTCAGGTCTAAAGGACAGATCGGCGAGCAGTACTCC.

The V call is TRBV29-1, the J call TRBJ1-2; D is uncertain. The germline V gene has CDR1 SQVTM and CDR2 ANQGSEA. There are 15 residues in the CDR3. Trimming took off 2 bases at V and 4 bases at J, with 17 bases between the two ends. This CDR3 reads CSVEKQISPGYGYTF. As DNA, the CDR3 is TGCAGCGTTGAAAAACAGATATCGCCGGGCTATGGCTACACCTTC.

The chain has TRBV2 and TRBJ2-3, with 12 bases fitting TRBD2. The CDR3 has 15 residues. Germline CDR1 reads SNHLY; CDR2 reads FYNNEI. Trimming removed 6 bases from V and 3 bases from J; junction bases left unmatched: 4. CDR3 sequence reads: CASSPTSGGTDTQYF. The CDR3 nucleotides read TGTGCCAGCAGCCCCACTAGCGGGGGGACAGATACGCAGTATTTT.

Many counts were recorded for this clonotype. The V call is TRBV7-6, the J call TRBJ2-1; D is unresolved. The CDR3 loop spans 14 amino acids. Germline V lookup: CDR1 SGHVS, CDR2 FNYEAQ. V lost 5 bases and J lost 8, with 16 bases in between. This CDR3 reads CASSQRPVYYEQFF. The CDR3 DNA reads TGTGCCAGCAGCCAAAGACCAGTCTATTATGAGCAGTTCTTC.

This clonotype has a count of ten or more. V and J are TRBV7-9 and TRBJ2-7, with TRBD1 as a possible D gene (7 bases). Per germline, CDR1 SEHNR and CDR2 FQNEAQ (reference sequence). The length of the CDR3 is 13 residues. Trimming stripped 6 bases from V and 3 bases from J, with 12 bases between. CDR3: CASRSGGSYEQYF. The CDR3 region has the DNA TGTGCCAGCAGATCAGGGGGGAGCTACGAGCAGTACTTC.

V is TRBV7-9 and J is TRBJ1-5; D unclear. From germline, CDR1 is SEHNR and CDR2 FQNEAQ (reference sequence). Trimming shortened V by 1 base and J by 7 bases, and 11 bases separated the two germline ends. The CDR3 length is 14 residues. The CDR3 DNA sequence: TGTGCCAGCAGCTTAGGCGGCCGAATGCAGCCCCAGCATTTT. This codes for CASSLGGRMQPQHF.

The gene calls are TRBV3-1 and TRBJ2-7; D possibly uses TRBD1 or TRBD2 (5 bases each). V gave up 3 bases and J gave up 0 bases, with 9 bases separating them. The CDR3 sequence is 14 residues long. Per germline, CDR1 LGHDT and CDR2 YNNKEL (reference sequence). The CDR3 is CASSQGVSSYEQYF. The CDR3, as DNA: TGTGCCAGCAGCCAGGGGGTTAGCTCCTACGAGCAGTACTTC.

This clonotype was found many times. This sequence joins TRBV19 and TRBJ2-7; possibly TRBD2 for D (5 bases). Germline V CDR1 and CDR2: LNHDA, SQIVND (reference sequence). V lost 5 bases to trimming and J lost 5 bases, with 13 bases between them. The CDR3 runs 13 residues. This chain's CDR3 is CASSLIGNNEQYF. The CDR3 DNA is TGTGCCAGTAGTCTAATCGGGAATAACGAGCAGTACTTC.